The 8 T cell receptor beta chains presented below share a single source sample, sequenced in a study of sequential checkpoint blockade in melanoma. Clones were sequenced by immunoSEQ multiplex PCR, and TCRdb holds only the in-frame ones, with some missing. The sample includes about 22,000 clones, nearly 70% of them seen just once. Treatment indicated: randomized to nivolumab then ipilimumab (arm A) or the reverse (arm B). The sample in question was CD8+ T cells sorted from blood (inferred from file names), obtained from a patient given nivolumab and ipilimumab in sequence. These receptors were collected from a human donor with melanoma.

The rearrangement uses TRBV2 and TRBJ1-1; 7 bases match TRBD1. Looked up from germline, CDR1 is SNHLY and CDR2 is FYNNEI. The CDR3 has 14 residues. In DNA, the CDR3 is TGTGCGATCGCTGGGACAGAAATGAACACTGAAGCTTTCTTT. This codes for CAIAGTEMNTEAFF. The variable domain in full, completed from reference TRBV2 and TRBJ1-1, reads EPEVTQTPSHQVTQMGQEVILRCVPISNHLYFYWYRQILGQKVEFLVSFYNNEISEKSEIFDDQFSVERPDGSNFTLKIRSTKLEDSAMYFCAIAGTEMNTEAFFGQGTRLTVV.

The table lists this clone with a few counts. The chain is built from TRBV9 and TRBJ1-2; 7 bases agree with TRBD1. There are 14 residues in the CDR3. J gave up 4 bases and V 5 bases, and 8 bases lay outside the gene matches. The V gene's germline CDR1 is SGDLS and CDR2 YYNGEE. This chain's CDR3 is CASSSSTGFYGYTF. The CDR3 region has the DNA TGTGCCAGCAGTTCGTCGACAGGGTTCTATGGCTACACCTTC.

CDR3 loop: CASSVDGNTEAFF. In DNA form, the CDR3 reads TGTGCCAGCAGCGTAGACGGGAACACTGAAGCTTTCTTT. V is TRBV9 and J is TRBJ1-1; D call uncertain. Germline CDR1 is SGDLS and CDR2 is YYNGEE. The germline V and J ends were trimmed by 0 bases and 1 base, with 4 bases remaining between them. The CDR3 runs to 13 residues.

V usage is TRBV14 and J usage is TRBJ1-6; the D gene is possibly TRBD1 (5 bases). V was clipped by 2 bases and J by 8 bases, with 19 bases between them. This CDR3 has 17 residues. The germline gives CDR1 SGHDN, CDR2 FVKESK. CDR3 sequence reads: CASSQFLAGPIDSPLHF. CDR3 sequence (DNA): TGTGCCAGCAGCCAATTTTTGGCGGGGCCGATCGATTCACCCCTCCACTTT.

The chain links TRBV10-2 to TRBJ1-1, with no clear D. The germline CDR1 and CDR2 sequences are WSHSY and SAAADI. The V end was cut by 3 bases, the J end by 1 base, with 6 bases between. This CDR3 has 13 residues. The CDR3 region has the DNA TGCGCCAGCAGTGACACTTCGAACACTGAAGCTTTCTTT. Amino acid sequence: CASSDTSNTEAFF.

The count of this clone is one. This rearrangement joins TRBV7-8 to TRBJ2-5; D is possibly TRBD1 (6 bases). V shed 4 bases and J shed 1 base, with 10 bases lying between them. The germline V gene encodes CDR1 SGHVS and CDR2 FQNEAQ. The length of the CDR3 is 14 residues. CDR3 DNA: TGTGCCAGCAGCTCGCGGACAGTCCAAGAGACCCAGTACTTC. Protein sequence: CASSSRTVQETQYF.

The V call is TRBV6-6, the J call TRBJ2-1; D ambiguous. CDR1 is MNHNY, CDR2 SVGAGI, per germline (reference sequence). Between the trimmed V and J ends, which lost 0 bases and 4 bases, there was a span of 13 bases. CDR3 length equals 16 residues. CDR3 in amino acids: CASSYSPEAWYNEQFF. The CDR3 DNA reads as TGTGCCAGCAGTTACTCCCCGGAAGCGTGGTACAATGAGCAGTTCTTC.

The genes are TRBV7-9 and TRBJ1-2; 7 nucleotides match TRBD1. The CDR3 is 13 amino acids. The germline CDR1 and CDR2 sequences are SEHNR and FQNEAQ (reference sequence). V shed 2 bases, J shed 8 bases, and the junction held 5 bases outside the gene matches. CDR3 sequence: CASSLSGGGGYTF. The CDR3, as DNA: TGTGCCAGCAGCTTATCAGGGGGAGGCGGCTACACCTTC.